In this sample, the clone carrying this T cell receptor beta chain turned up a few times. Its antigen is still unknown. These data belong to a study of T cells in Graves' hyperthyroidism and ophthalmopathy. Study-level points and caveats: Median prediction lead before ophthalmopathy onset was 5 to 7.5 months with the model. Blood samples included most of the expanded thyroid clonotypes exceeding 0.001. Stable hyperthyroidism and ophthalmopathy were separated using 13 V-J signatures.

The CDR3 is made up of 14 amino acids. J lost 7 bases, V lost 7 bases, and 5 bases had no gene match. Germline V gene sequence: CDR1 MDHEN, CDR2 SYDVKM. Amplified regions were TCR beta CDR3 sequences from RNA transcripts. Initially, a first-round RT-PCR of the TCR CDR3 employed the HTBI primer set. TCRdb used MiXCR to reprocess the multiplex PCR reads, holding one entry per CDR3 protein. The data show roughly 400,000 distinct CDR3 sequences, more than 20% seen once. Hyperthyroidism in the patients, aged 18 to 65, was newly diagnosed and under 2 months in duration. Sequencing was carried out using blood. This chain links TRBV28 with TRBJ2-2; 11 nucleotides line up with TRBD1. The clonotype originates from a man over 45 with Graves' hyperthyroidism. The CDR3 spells CASTGTGGFGELFF. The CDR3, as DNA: TGTGCCAGCACCGGGACAGGGGGTTTCGGGGAGCTGTTTTTT.